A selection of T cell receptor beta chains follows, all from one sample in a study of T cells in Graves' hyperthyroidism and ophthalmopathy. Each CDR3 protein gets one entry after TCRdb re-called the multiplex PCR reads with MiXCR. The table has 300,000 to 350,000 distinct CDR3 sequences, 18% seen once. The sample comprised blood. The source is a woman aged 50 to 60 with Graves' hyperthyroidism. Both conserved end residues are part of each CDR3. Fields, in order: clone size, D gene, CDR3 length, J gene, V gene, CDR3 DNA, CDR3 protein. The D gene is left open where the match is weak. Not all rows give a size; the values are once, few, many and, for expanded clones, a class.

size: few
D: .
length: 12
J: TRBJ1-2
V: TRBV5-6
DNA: TGTGCCAGCAGCGCGGGGGACTGGGGCTACACCTTC
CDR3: CASSAGDWGYTF

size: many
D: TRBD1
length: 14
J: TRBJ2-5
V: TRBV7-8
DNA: TGTGCCAGCAATGGGGACAGGGGCCCAGAGACCCAGTACTTC
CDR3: CASNGDRGPETQYF

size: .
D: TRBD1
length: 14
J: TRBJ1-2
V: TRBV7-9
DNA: TGTGCCAGCAGTCTCCAGGGGGTCGACTATGGCTACACCTTC
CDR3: CASSLQGVDYGYTF

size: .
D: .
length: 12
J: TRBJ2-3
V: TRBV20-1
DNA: TGCAGCGGATATACTAGCTCCGATACGCAGTATTTT
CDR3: CSGYTSSDTQYF

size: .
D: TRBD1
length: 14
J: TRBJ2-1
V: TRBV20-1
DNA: TGCAGTGCTAATCCGGGACAGGTGGTATGGGAGCAGTTCTTC
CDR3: CSANPGQVVWEQFF

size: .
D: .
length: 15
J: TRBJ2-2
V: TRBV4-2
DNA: TGTGCCAGCAGCCAAGATGGGACACCAACCGGGGAGCTGTTTTTT
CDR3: CASSQDGTPTGELFF

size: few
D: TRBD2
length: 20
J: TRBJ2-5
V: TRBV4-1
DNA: TGCGCCAGCAGCCAACAGATAGGGCGACTAGCGGGGGGGCTAGGAGAGACCCAGTACTTC
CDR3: CASSQQIGRLAGGLGETQYF

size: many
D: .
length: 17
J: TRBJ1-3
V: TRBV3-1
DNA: TGTGCCAGCAGCCAAGATCGGTTCCCAAGCCATGGAAACACCATATATTTT
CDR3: CASSQDRFPSHGNTIYF

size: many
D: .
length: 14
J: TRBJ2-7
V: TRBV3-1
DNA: TGTGCCAGCAGCCTCACCGGGATGGCAGGTGAGCAGTACTTC
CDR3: CASSLTGMAGEQYF

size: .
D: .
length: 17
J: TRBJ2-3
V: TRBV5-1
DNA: TGCGCCAGCAGTTTTTATGGACTGCTCGAACAAGGAGATACGCAGTATTTT
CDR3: CASSFYGLLEQGDTQYF

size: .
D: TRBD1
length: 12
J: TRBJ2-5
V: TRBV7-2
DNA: TGTGCCAGCAGCACAGGGGTAGAGACCCAGTACTTC
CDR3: CASSTGVETQYF

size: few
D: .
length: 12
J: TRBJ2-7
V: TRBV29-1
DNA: TGCAGCGTTGAAGATCGGGGGTTAGAGCAGTACTTC
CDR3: CSVEDRGLEQYF

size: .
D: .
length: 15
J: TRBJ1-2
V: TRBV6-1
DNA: TGTGCCAGCAGCGCCCCTGGGGAGGGCAACTATGGCTACACCTTC
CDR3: CASSAPGEGNYGYTF

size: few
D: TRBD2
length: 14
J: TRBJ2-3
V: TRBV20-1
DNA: TGCAGTGCTGACGGAGGACTAGCTTTAGATACGCAGTATTTT
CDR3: CSADGGLALDTQYF

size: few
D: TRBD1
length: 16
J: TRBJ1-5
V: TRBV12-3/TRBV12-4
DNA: TGTGCCAGCAGCCCAGGACAGGGCCGGGGCAATCAGCCCCAGCATTTT
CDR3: CASSPGQGRGNQPQHF

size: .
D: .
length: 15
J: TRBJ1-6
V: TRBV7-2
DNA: TGTGCCAGCAGCTTGTCGAACAAGTATAATTCACCCCTCCACTTT
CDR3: CASSLSNKYNSPLHF

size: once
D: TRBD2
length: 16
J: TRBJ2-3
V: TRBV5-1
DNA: TGCGCCAGCAGCCAAGACGAGAGGGAGGGCCCAGATACGCAGTATTTT
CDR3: CASSQDEREGPDTQYF

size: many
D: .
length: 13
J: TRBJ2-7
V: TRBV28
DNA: TGTGCCAGCAGTTTTGGGGGGTCCTACGAGCAGTACTTC
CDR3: CASSFGGSYEQYF

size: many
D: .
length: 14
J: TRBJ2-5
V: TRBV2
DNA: TGTGCCAGCAGCGGCAGCGGTTACCAAGAGACCCAGTACTTC
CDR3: CASSGSGYQETQYF

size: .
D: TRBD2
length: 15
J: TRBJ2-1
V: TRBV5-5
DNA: TGTGCCAGCAGCTTGACCGCGGGAGGCCCCTATGAGCAGTTCTTC
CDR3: CASSLTAGGPYEQFF

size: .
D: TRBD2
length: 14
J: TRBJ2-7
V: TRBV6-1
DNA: TGTGCCAGCAGGACAGCGGGGATCTCCTACGAGCAGTACTTC
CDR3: CASRTAGISYEQYF

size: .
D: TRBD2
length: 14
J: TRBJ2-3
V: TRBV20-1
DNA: TGCAGTGTTTGGACTAGCGGGGGATTCGATACGCAGTATTTT
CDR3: CSVWTSGGFDTQYF

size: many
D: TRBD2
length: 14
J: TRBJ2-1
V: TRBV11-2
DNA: TGTGCCAGCAGCCGTAGCGGGGATGGGAATGAGCAGTTCTTC
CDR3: CASSRSGDGNEQFF

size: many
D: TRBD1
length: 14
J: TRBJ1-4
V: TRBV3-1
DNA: TGTGCCAGCAGCCAGCAGACAGGGGGTGAAAAACTGTTTTTT
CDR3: CASSQQTGGEKLFF

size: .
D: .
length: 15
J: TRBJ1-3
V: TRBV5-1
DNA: TGCGCCAGCAGCTTGGAGACGGGATCTGGAAACACCATATATTTT
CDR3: CASSLETGSGNTIYF

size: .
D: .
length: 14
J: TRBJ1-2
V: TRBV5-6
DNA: TGTGCCAGCAGCTTGGGGGGGCTGAGCTATGGCTACACCTTC
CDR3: CASSLGGLSYGYTF

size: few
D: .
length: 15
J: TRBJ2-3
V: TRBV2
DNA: TGTGCCAGCAGGAGGATTGCCACTAGCACAGATACGCAGTATTTT
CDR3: CASRRIATSTDTQYF

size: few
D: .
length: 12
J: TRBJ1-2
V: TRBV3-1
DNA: TGTGCCAGCAGCCCCGCGAAGGGCGGCTACACCTTC
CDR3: CASSPAKGGYTF

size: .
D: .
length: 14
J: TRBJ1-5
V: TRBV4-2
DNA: TGTGCCAGCAGCCAAGTAGGTGGGGATCAGCCCCAGCATTTT
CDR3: CASSQVGGDQPQHF

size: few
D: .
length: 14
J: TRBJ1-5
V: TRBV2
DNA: TGTGCCAGCAGTGATCAGGCTAGCAATCAGCCCCAGCATTTT
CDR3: CASSDQASNQPQHF

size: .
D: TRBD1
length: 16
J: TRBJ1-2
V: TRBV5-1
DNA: TGCGCCAGCAGCTTAGATTCCGGGACAGCTAACTATGGCTACACCTTC
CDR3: CASSLDSGTANYGYTF

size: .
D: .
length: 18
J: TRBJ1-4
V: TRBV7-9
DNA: TGTGCCAGCAGCTACGACAACAGGGTTCCTGCAACTAATGAAAAACTGTTTTTT
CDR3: CASSYDNRVPATNEKLFF

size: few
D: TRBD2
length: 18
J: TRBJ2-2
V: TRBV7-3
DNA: TGTGCTAGCAGCCCTGCAACTAGCGGGAGGACCCTTGGCGAGGAGCTGTTTTTT
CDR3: CASSPATSGRTLGEELFF

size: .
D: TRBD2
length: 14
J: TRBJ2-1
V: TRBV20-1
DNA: TGCAGTGCTAGAAGGACTAGCGACCACAATGAGCAGTTCTTC
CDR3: CSARRTSDHNEQFF

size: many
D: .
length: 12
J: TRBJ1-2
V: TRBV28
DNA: TGTGCCAGCAGTTTATCCACCTATGGCTACACCTTC
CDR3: CASSLSTYGYTF

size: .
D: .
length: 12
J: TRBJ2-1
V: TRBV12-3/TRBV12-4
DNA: TGTGCCAGCAACCAGGGTTTCAATGAGCAGTTCTTC
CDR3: CASNQGFNEQFF

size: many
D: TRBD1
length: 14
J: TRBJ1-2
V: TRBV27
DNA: TGTGCCAGCAGTTCAGGGACAGGATACTATGGCTACACCTTC
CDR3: CASSSGTGYYGYTF

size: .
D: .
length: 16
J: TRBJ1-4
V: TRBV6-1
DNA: TGTGCCAGCAGGACGTCAGCTGGGGTCGGTAATGAAAAACTGTTTTTT
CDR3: CASRTSAGVGNEKLFF

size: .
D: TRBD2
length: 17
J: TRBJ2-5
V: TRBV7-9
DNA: TGTGCCAGCAGCCCCCGACTAGCGGGGATGTCCCAAGAGACCCAGTACTTC
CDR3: CASSPRLAGMSQETQYF

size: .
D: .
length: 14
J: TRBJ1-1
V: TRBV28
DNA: TGTGCCAGCAGTGAAAGACACCTGAACACTGAAGCTTTCTTT
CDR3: CASSERHLNTEAFF

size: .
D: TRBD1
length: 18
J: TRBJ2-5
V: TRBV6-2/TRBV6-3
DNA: TGTGCCAGCAGTTACTCGCCGTGGTTAGGGGGCCGGAAAGAGACCCAGTACTTC
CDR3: CASSYSPWLGGRKETQYF

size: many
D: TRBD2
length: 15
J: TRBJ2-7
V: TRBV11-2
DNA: TGTGCCAGCAGCTTAACAAGCGGGAGCTCCTACGAGCAGTACTTC
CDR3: CASSLTSGSSYEQYF

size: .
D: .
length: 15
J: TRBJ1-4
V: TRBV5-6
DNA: TGTGCCAGCAGCCCCAGACCCACCCCGACGGAAAAACTGTTTTTT
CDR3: CASSPRPTPTEKLFF

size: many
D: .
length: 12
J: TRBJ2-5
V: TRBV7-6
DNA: TGTGCCAGCAGCCAGGGCCAAGAGACCCAGTACTTC
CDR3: CASSQGQETQYF

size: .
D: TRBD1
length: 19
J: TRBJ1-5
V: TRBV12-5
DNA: TGTGCTAGTGGTTTGACGAAAACCGGGACAGGGGCGGGCAATCAGCCCCAGCATTTT
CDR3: CASGLTKTGTGAGNQPQHF

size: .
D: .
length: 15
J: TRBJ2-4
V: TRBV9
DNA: TGTGCCAGCAGCGTAGAGGGGGGAGTTAGAAACATTCAGTACTTC
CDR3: CASSVEGGVRNIQYF

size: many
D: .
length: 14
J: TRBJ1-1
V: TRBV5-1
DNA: TGCGCCAGCAGCTTGGGTTGGGGCAACACTGAAGCTTTCTTT
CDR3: CASSLGWGNTEAFF

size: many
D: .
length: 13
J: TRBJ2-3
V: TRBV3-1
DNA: TGTGCCAGCAGCCTGTCGACCACAGATACGCAGTATTTT
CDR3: CASSLSTTDTQYF

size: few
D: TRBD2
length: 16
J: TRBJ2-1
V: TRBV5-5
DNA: TGTGCCAGCAGCTTGGGCCCCCGGACTAGTAACGATGAGCAGTTCTTC
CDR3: CASSLGPRTSNDEQFF

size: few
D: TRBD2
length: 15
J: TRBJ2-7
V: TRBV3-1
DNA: TGTGCCAGCAGCCTCCGGACTAGCGGGACCTACGAGCAGTACTTC
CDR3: CASSLRTSGTYEQYF

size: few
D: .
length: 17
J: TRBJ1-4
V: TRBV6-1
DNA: TGTGCCAGCAGTCAAACGGGGCACAGGGTCATAGGGGAAAAACTGTTTTTT
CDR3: CASSQTGHRVIGEKLFF

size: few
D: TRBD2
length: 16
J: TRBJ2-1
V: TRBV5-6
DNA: TGTGCCAGCAACGAGTTACTAGCGGGGAACTACAATGAGCAGTTCTTC
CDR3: CASNELLAGNYNEQFF

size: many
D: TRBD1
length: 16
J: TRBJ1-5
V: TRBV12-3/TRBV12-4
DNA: TGTGCCAGCAGTCCGGGGACAGGGAGAGAGAATCAGCCCCAGCATTTT
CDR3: CASSPGTGRENQPQHF